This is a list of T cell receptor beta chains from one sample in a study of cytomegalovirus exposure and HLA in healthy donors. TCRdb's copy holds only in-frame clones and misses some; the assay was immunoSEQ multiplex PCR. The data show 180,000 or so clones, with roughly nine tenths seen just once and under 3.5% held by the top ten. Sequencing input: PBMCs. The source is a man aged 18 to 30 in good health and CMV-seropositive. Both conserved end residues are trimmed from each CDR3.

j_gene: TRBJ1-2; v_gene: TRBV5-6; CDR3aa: ASSLGQGAYGYT
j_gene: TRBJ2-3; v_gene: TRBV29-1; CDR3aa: SVEPRGGRTDTQY
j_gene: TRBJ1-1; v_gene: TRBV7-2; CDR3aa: ASSSDRGAEAF
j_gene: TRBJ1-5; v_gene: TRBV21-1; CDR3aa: ASSAGYKPPQH
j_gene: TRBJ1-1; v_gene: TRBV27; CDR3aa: ASSLNRYTEAF
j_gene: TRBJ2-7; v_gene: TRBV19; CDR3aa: ASTPTAASYEQY
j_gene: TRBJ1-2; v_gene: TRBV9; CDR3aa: ASSVWASNYGYT
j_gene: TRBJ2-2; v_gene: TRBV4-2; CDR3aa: ASSQVLGGPNTGELF
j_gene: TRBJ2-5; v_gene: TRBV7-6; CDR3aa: ASSEGSSETQY
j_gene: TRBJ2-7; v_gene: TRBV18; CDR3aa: ASSPGRQPLGYEQY
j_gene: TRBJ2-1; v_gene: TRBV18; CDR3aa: ASHPAAGGQF
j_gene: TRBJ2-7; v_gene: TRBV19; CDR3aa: ASSPGEGSSYEQY
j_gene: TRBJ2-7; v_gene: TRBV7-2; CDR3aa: ASSLDRSSYEQY
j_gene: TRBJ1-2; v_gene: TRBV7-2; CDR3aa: ASSLNRGRLGYGYT